The rows below give T cell receptor beta chains drawn from one sample of a study of cytomegalovirus exposure and HLA in healthy donors. The method was immunoSEQ multiplex PCR; TCRdb's version includes in-frame clones alone and lacks a portion of them. The table shows 170,000 or so clones, with over 60% occurring only once. The sequenced material came from PBMCs. The receptors were gathered from a woman between 40 and 50 years old in good health and CMV-seronegative. Both conserved end residues are part of each CDR3. A D gene is named only where the DNA matches it firmly. Size is stated for part of the rows, as once, few or many counts, or as a class when the clone is expanded.

D gene: .; clone size: .; V gene: TRBV27; CDR3 length: 15; J gene: TRBJ1-1; CDR3 protein: CASSLSTDQNTEAFF; CDR3 DNA: TGTGCCAGCAGTTTATCGACAGATCAGAACACTGAAGCTTTCTTT
D gene: TRBD1; clone size: .; V gene: TRBV18; CDR3 length: 15; J gene: TRBJ1-6; CDR3 protein: CASSPGTEYNSPLHF; CDR3 DNA: TGTGCCAGCTCTCCCGGGACAGAATATAATTCACCCCTCCACTTT
D gene: TRBD1; clone size: .; V gene: TRBV28; CDR3 length: 12; J gene: TRBJ1-2; CDR3 protein: CASQGQVYGYTF; CDR3 DNA: TGTGCCAGCCAGGGACAGGTTTATGGCTACACCTTC
D gene: .; clone size: .; V gene: TRBV9; CDR3 length: 15; J gene: TRBJ1-3; CDR3 protein: CASSLTGDSGNTIYF; CDR3 DNA: TGTGCCAGCAGTCTCACGGGAGACTCTGGAAACACCATATATTTT
D gene: .; clone size: .; V gene: TRBV4-2; CDR3 length: 16; J gene: TRBJ1-6; CDR3 protein: CASSPLPGERSSPLHF; CDR3 DNA: TGTGCCAGCAGCCCCCTACCGGGGGAGAGGAGTTCACCCCTCCACTTT
D gene: .; clone size: .; V gene: TRBV27; CDR3 length: 16; J gene: TRBJ1-5; CDR3 protein: CASSPSNRSRNQPQHF; CDR3 DNA: TGTGCCAGCAGTCCGTCAAACAGGAGCCGCAATCAGCCCCAGCATTTT
D gene: .; clone size: once; V gene: TRBV11-3; CDR3 length: 16; J gene: TRBJ1-6; CDR3 protein: CASSLTRSSYNSPLHF; CDR3 DNA: TGTGCCAGCAGCTTAACGCGGAGCTCCTATAATTCACCCCTCCACTTT
D gene: TRBD2; clone size: .; V gene: TRBV6-5; CDR3 length: 14; J gene: TRBJ2-1; CDR3 protein: CASSLAGGLNEQFF; CDR3 DNA: TGTGCCAGCAGTTTAGCGGGTGGCCTTAATGAGCAGTTCTTC
D gene: .; clone size: .; V gene: TRBV7-8; CDR3 length: 15; J gene: TRBJ1-3; CDR3 protein: CASSLGGTGGNTIYF; CDR3 DNA: TGTGCCAGCAGCTTAGGCGGGACGGGGGGAAACACCATATATTTT
D gene: .; clone size: few; V gene: TRBV2; CDR3 length: 13; J gene: TRBJ2-5; CDR3 protein: CASSAGNQETQYF; CDR3 DNA: TGTGCCAGCAGTGCAGGGAACCAAGAGACCCAGTACTTC
D gene: TRBD1; clone size: .; V gene: TRBV7-2; CDR3 length: 16; J gene: TRBJ1-3; CDR3 protein: CASSLNPGQGRNTIYF; CDR3 DNA: TGTGCCAGCAGCTTGAACCCGGGACAGGGGAGAAACACCATATATTTT
D gene: TRBD1; clone size: few; V gene: TRBV14; CDR3 length: 18; J gene: TRBJ2-3; CDR3 protein: CASSQDALGGQGGDTQYF; CDR3 DNA: TGTGCCAGCAGCCAAGACGCGCTCGGGGGACAGGGGGGAGATACGCAGTATTTT
D gene: TRBD2; clone size: .; V gene: TRBV5-1; CDR3 length: 19; J gene: TRBJ2-6; CDR3 protein: CASSLPTSGGASGANVLTF; CDR3 DNA: TGCGCCAGCAGCCTTCCCACTAGCGGGGGGGCCTCTGGGGCCAACGTCCTGACTTTC
D gene: .; clone size: .; V gene: TRBV6-1; CDR3 length: 15; J gene: TRBJ1-1; CDR3 protein: CASSELSGGGTEAFF; CDR3 DNA: TGTGCCAGCAGTGAACTGAGTGGTGGAGGGACTGAAGCTTTCTTT
D gene: TRBD1; clone size: few; V gene: TRBV9; CDR3 length: 15; J gene: TRBJ2-4; CDR3 protein: CASSEVRGQGAVQYF; CDR3 DNA: TGTGCCAGCAGCGAGGTTCGGGGACAGGGAGCTGTTCAGTACTTC
D gene: .; clone size: many; V gene: TRBV6-5; CDR3 length: 13; J gene: TRBJ1-4; CDR3 protein: CASSQRFNEKLFF; CDR3 DNA: TGTGCCAGCAGTCAGCGCTTCAATGAAAAACTGTTTTTT
D gene: .; clone size: .; V gene: TRBV18; CDR3 length: 14; J gene: TRBJ1-6; CDR3 protein: CASSPRRDNSPLHF; CDR3 DNA: TGTGCCAGCTCACCACGGAGGGATAATTCACCCCTCCACTTT
D gene: .; clone size: .; V gene: TRBV5-6; CDR3 length: 15; J gene: TRBJ1-2; CDR3 protein: CASSFDTRTAYGYTF; CDR3 DNA: TGTGCCAGCAGCTTCGATACCCGGACAGCCTATGGCTACACCTTC
D gene: TRBD1; clone size: .; V gene: TRBV25-1; CDR3 length: 17; J gene: TRBJ1-2; CDR3 protein: CASSGTGYHGSIYGYTF; CDR3 DNA: TGTGCCAGCAGTGGGACAGGGTACCACGGCTCCATCTATGGCTACACCTTC
D gene: TRBD2; clone size: .; V gene: TRBV2; CDR3 length: 17; J gene: TRBJ2-3; CDR3 protein: CASRASSGGVSTDTQYF; CDR3 DNA: TGTGCCAGCAGGGCGAGTAGCGGGGGGGTTAGCACAGATACGCAGTATTTT
D gene: .; clone size: .; V gene: TRBV19; CDR3 length: 15; J gene: TRBJ1-1; CDR3 protein: CASSMGEAGNTEAFF; CDR3 DNA: TGTGCCAGTAGTATGGGGGAGGCGGGGAACACTGAAGCTTTCTTT
D gene: TRBD2; clone size: .; V gene: TRBV6-6; CDR3 length: 15; J gene: TRBJ2-5; CDR3 protein: CASSWGLAAQETQYF; CDR3 DNA: TGTGCCAGCAGCTGGGGACTAGCGGCCCAAGAGACCCAGTACTTC
D gene: .; clone size: .; V gene: TRBV6-5; CDR3 length: 15; J gene: TRBJ2-3; CDR3 protein: CASSLNGGPTDTQYF; CDR3 DNA: TGTGCCAGCAGTTTAAACGGGGGGCCAACAGATACGCAGTATTTT
D gene: .; clone size: .; V gene: TRBV28; CDR3 length: 13; J gene: TRBJ2-7; CDR3 protein: CASSLTSSYEQYF; CDR3 DNA: TGTGCCAGCAGTTTGACAAGCTCCTACGAGCAGTACTTC
D gene: TRBD1; clone size: .; V gene: TRBV6-1; CDR3 length: 15; J gene: TRBJ2-7; CDR3 protein: CARTRMDRGSYEQYF; CDR3 DNA: TGTGCCAGGACCCGGATGGACAGGGGCAGCTACGAGCAGTACTTC
D gene: TRBD2; clone size: few; V gene: TRBV4-2; CDR3 length: 15; J gene: TRBJ2-3; CDR3 protein: CASSRGTSGGDTQYF; CDR3 DNA: TGTGCCAGCAGCCGAGGGACTAGCGGGGGTGATACGCAGTATTTT
D gene: TRBD2; clone size: .; V gene: TRBV5-4; CDR3 length: 16; J gene: TRBJ2-1; CDR3 protein: CASSIPGGASYNEQFF; CDR3 DNA: TGTGCCAGCAGCATACCCGGGGGGGCCTCCTACAATGAGCAGTTCTTC
D gene: .; clone size: .; V gene: TRBV4-1; CDR3 length: 17; J gene: TRBJ2-3; CDR3 protein: CASSQDSGGPARDTQYF; CDR3 DNA: TGCGCCAGCAGCCAAGATTCCGGGGGTCCCGCACGAGATACGCAGTATTTT
D gene: TRBD2; clone size: .; V gene: TRBV2; CDR3 length: 15; J gene: TRBJ2-3; CDR3 protein: CASSDPSGRTDTQYF; CDR3 DNA: TGTGCCAGCAGTGACCCTAGCGGGAGGACAGATACGCAGTATTTT
D gene: TRBD1; clone size: .; V gene: TRBV5-1; CDR3 length: 16; J gene: TRBJ2-4; CDR3 protein: CASSQILRDRGNIQYF; CDR3 DNA: TGCGCCAGCAGCCAAATCCTGCGGGACAGGGGAAACATTCAGTACTTC
D gene: .; clone size: .; V gene: TRBV28; CDR3 length: 14; J gene: TRBJ1-4; CDR3 protein: CASCRGPRGEKLFF; CDR3 DNA: TGTGCCAGCTGCAGGGGTCCCCGAGGCGAAAAACTGTTTTTT
D gene: TRBD1; clone size: .; V gene: TRBV5-1; CDR3 length: 16; J gene: TRBJ2-7; CDR3 protein: CASSLGQGKRAYEQYF; CDR3 DNA: TGCGCCAGCAGCTTGGGACAGGGGAAGAGGGCCTACGAGCAGTACTTC
D gene: .; clone size: .; V gene: TRBV28; CDR3 length: 17; J gene: TRBJ1-5; CDR3 protein: CASSLGRGTLGDQPQHF; CDR3 DNA: TGTGCCAGCAGTTTAGGGCGGGGGACACTAGGGGATCAGCCCCAGCATTTT
D gene: .; clone size: .; V gene: TRBV6-6; CDR3 length: 16; J gene: TRBJ1-3; CDR3 protein: CASSYSSAGLGNTIYF; CDR3 DNA: TGTGCCAGCAGTTACTCCTCTGCAGGGCTTGGAAACACCATATATTTT
D gene: TRBD1; clone size: .; V gene: TRBV27; CDR3 length: 14; J gene: TRBJ1-4; CDR3 protein: CASRFTGGNEKLFF; CDR3 DNA: TGTGCCAGCAGGTTTACAGGGGGAAATGAAAAACTGTTTTTT
D gene: .; clone size: once; V gene: TRBV7-3; CDR3 length: 15; J gene: TRBJ2-3; CDR3 protein: CASSLNLGPTDTQYF; CDR3 DNA: TGTGCCAGCAGCTTAAATCTAGGCCCCACAGATACGCAGTATTTT
D gene: TRBD1; clone size: .; V gene: TRBV12-5; CDR3 length: 15; J gene: TRBJ1-1; CDR3 protein: CASGQLRTGNTEAFF; CDR3 DNA: TGTGCTAGTGGTCAACTTCGGACAGGGAACACTGAAGCTTTCTTT
D gene: .; clone size: few; V gene: TRBV5-1; CDR3 length: 17; J gene: TRBJ1-1; CDR3 protein: CASSLGGGASLGGEAFF; CDR3 DNA: TGCGCCAGCAGCTTGGGGGGGGGAGCCTCCCTAGGAGGTGAAGCTTTCTTT
D gene: .; clone size: .; V gene: TRBV29-1; CDR3 length: 12; J gene: TRBJ1-2; CDR3 protein: CSVGRGLDGYTF; CDR3 DNA: TGCAGCGTTGGAAGAGGGTTGGATGGCTACACCTTC
D gene: TRBD1; clone size: .; V gene: TRBV19; CDR3 length: 14; J gene: TRBJ1-1; CDR3 protein: CASSKTGVNTEAFF; CDR3 DNA: TGTGCCAGTAGCAAGACAGGGGTGAACACTGAAGCTTTCTTT
D gene: .; clone size: .; V gene: TRBV5-1; CDR3 length: 14; J gene: TRBJ2-1; CDR3 protein: CASSSYRGGNEQFF; CDR3 DNA: TGCGCCAGCAGCTCATACAGGGGGGGCAATGAGCAGTTCTTC
D gene: TRBD2; clone size: .; V gene: TRBV9; CDR3 length: 15; J gene: TRBJ2-1; CDR3 protein: CASSGGLAGVLEQFF; CDR3 DNA: TGTGCCAGCAGTGGGGGGCTAGCGGGGGTCCTTGAGCAGTTCTTC
D gene: .; clone size: .; V gene: TRBV2; CDR3 length: 14; J gene: TRBJ1-2; CDR3 protein: CASSSPGTRYGYTF; CDR3 DNA: TGTGCCAGCAGTTCCCCCGGGACACGCTATGGCTACACCTTC
D gene: .; clone size: .; V gene: TRBV4-2; CDR3 length: 16; J gene: TRBJ2-3; CDR3 protein: CASSQDRGSSTDTQYF; CDR3 DNA: TGTGCCAGCAGCCAAGATAGGGGTTCTAGCACAGATACGCAGTATTTT
D gene: TRBD1; clone size: .; V gene: TRBV11-2; CDR3 length: 14; J gene: TRBJ1-1; CDR3 protein: CASSLGGFSTEAFF; CDR3 DNA: TGTGCCAGCAGCCTAGGGGGCTTTAGCACTGAAGCTTTCTTT
D gene: .; clone size: .; V gene: TRBV7-2; CDR3 length: 17; J gene: TRBJ1-4; CDR3 protein: CASSFLGVGQGNEKLFF; CDR3 DNA: TGTGCCAGCAGCTTCCTGGGGGTGGGGCAGGGGAATGAAAAACTGTTTTTT
D gene: .; clone size: .; V gene: TRBV18; CDR3 length: 18; J gene: TRBJ2-4; CDR3 protein: CASSPYGPGGMTKNIQYF; CDR3 DNA: TGTGCCAGCTCACCCTACGGACCGGGCGGGATGACCAAAAACATTCAGTACTTC
D gene: .; clone size: .; V gene: TRBV7-6; CDR3 length: 13; J gene: TRBJ1-4; CDR3 protein: CASSLLKNEKLFF; CDR3 DNA: TGTGCCAGCAGCTTACTTAAAAATGAAAAACTGTTTTTT
D gene: TRBD1; clone size: .; V gene: TRBV6-5; CDR3 length: 15; J gene: TRBJ1-1; CDR3 protein: CASRGTGGGSLRAFF; CDR3 DNA: TGTGCCAGCAGGGGGACAGGGGGCGGGTCATTAAGAGCTTTCTTT
D gene: .; clone size: .; V gene: TRBV5-1; CDR3 length: 15; J gene: TRBJ2-6; CDR3 protein: CASSSGGVGANVLTF; CDR3 DNA: TGCGCCAGCAGCTCTGGGGGCGTTGGGGCCAACGTCCTGACTTTC
D gene: TRBD1; clone size: .; V gene: TRBV5-1; CDR3 length: 15; J gene: TRBJ2-7; CDR3 protein: CASSSRDRGVYEQYF; CDR3 DNA: TGCGCCAGCAGCTCCCGGGACAGGGGTGTCTACGAGCAGTACTTC
D gene: TRBD1; clone size: .; V gene: TRBV11-2; CDR3 length: 14; J gene: TRBJ1-1; CDR3 protein: CASSIYRGSTEAFF; CDR3 DNA: TGTGCCAGCAGCATCTACAGGGGTAGCACTGAAGCTTTCTTT
D gene: TRBD1; clone size: .; V gene: TRBV15; CDR3 length: 15; J gene: TRBJ1-1; CDR3 protein: CATSPQDRRWTEAFF; CDR3 DNA: TGTGCCACCAGCCCCCAGGACAGGAGATGGACTGAAGCTTTCTTT
D gene: .; clone size: .; V gene: TRBV5-6; CDR3 length: 13; J gene: TRBJ1-2; CDR3 protein: CASSWTNSYGYTF; CDR3 DNA: TGTGCCAGCAGCTGGACAAACTCATATGGCTACACCTTC